Below, 14 T cell receptor beta chains from the same sample are listed, as sequenced in a study of blood T cell repertoires in COVID-19. Assay: immunoSEQ multiplex PCR; the TCRdb copy retains only in-frame clones and omits some. The sample lists some 670,000 clones, about 87% occurring once. Sequenced: peripheral blood. The receptors shown here come from a woman aged 18-35 years with acute or convalescent COVID-19.

This chain joins TRBV5-6 and TRBJ1-5, with D possibly being TRBD1 (5 bases). The germline CDR1 and CDR2 sequences are SGHDT and YYEEEE. The CDR3 is 15 amino acids. V shed 4 bases and J shed 0 bases, with 11 bases lying between them. The CDR3 here is CASSAGHYSNQPQHF. The CDR3, as DNA: TGTGCCAGCAGCGCCGGACATTATAGCAATCAGCCCCAGCATTTT.

The rearrangement joins TRBV13 to TRBJ2-5, with D hard to call. Germline CDR1 is PRHDT and CDR2 is FYEKMQ (reference sequence). Trimming left V 3 bases short and J 5 bases short, with 10 bases between. CDR3 length equals 13 residues. CDR3 region: CASSFATQETQYF. CDR3 in DNA: TGTGCCAGCAGCTTTGCAACCCAGGAGACCCAGTACTTC.

This sequence joins TRBV27 and TRBJ1-2; perhaps TRBD1 as D (6 bases). The ends were cut back, 3 bases at V and 2 bases at J, with 13 bases in the middle. Germline V gene lookup returns CDR1 MNHEY and CDR2 SMNVEV (reference sequence). The CDR3 spans 15 residues. The CDR3 reads CASSLGRGRNYGYTF. CDR3 nucleotides: TGTGCCAGCAGTTTGGGCAGGGGAAGAAACTATGGCTACACCTTC.

V is TRBV10-3 and J is TRBJ1-3; 7 bases match TRBD1. The CDR3 is 14 amino acids. The germline CDR1 and CDR2 sequences are ENHRY and SYGVKD. The V gene end was trimmed by 6 bases and the J gene end by 0 bases; junction bases not matched to a gene: 2. As DNA, the CDR3 is TGTGCCATCAGGGACAGGATCTCTGGAAACACCATATATTTT. Protein sequence: CAIRDRISGNTIYF.

This chain joins TRBV19 and TRBJ2-3; 9 nucleotides agree with TRBD2. CDR1 and CDR2 (germline): LNHDA, SQIVND (reference sequence). J lost 0 bases, V lost 5 bases, and 3 bases had no gene match. The CDR3 spans 15 residues. Here the CDR3 reads CASSRLAESTDTQYF. The DNA of the CDR3 is TGTGCCAGTAGTCGACTAGCGGAAAGCACAGATACGCAGTATTTT. Full variable domain (remainder filled in from reference TRBV19 and TRBJ2-3): DGGITQSPKYLFRKEGQNVTLSCEQNLNHDAMYWYRQDPGQGLRLIYYSQIVNDFQKGDIAEGYSVSREKKESFPLTVTSAQKNPTAFYLCASSRLAESTDTQYFGPGTRLTVL.

The V gene is TRBV24-1, the J gene TRBJ1-3, with a possible D match to TRBD1 (5 bases). Germline V gene data show CDR1 as KGHDR and CDR2 as SFDVKD. The CDR3 loop spans 12 amino acids. V lost 7 bases and J 4 bases, leaving 7 bases between the germline ends. CDR3 in DNA: TGTGCCACCAGGGCAGGGGGAAACACCATATATTTT. This encodes CATRAGGNTIYF.

The rearrangement links TRBV7-9 to TRBJ2-5; 13 bases map to TRBD2. Germline trimming cut 4 bases from V and 1 base from J; bases unmatched to any gene: 12. Germline V gene sequence: CDR1 SEHNR, CDR2 FQNEAQ (reference sequence). The CDR3 has 19 residues. CDR3: CASSWIGLAGVVPQETQYF. The CDR3 nucleotides are TGTGCCAGCAGCTGGATTGGACTAGCGGGGGTCGTACCCCAAGAGACCCAGTACTTC.

The J gene is TRBJ1-4, the V gene TRBV7-9; D possibly corresponds to TRBD1 (5 bases). Germline lookup yields CDR1 SEHNR and CDR2 FQNEAQ (reference sequence). Trimming pared 2 bases from V and 4 bases from J, leaving 11 bases between. This CDR3 region has 15 residues. The CDR3 region has the DNA TGTGCCAGCAGCTTATACCAGGGTGATAATGAAAAACTGTTTTTT. Translating it yields CASSLYQGDNEKLFF.

This clone was counted a few times. This chain joins TRBV7-9 and TRBJ1-4, with D perhaps TRBD1 (6 bases). Trimming left V 2 bases short and J 1 base short, with 14 bases between. The V gene's germline CDR1 is SEHNR and CDR2 FQNEAQ (reference sequence). CDR3 length: 17 amino acids. DNA for the CDR3: TGTGCCAGCAGCTTAACCCCGGGACACCTAACTAATGAAAAACTGTTTTTT. Its translation is CASSLTPGHLTNEKLFF.

This chain connects TRBV6-6 to TRBJ2-5; 10 positions agree with TRBD2. The CDR3 runs 16 residues. The junction had 10 bases not matched to a gene; V was cut back by 5 bases and J by 4 bases. Per the germline V gene, CDR1 is MNHNY and CDR2 is SVGAGI (reference sequence). In DNA form, the CDR3 reads TGTGCCAGCAGTGGGCCAGCGGGGGGGCTGGTAGAGACCCAGTACTTC. Its translation: CASSGPAGGLVETQYF.

This sequence joins TRBV6-5 and TRBJ1-2, with TRBD1 matching 8 bases. V shed 7 bases, J shed 6 bases, and the junction held 7 bases outside the gene matches. The germline V gene has CDR1 MNHEY and CDR2 SVGAGI. The CDR3 sequence is 13 residues long. CDR3: CASKRQGANGYTF. In DNA form, the CDR3 reads TGTGCCAGCAAGCGTCAGGGGGCCAATGGCTACACCTTC.

The chain couples TRBV19 to TRBJ2-5; 7 nucleotides agree with TRBD1. This CDR3 comprises 11 residues. Trimming removed 4 bases from V and 9 bases from J; junction bases left unmatched: 2. Germline values: CDR1 LNHDA, CDR2 SQIVND (reference sequence). CDR3 protein: CASSTDRAQYF. CDR3 coding DNA: TGTGCCAGTAGTACCGACAGGGCCCAGTACTTC.

This sequence joins TRBV18 and TRBJ1-2; a possible D gene is TRBD1 (6 bases). Germline V gene data show CDR1 as KGHSH and CDR2 as LQKENI. V gave up 2 bases and J gave up 1 base, with 11 bases separating them. CDR3 length equals 15 residues. The DNA for the CDR3 is TGTGCCAGCTCACCAACGCTACAGGGTAACTATGGCTACACCTTC. Translated: CASSPTLQGNYGYTF.

The gene calls are TRBV2 and TRBJ1-3; D gene uncertain. Trimming cost V 1 base and J 4 bases, with 11 bases left between them. Per germline, CDR1 SNHLY and CDR2 FYNNEI. The CDR3 totals 15 residues. The CDR3 sequence: CASSEGLEPGNTIYF. CDR3 nucleotide sequence: TGTGCCAGCAGTGAAGGACTCGAGCCGGGAAACACCATATATTTT.